Each of the 3 T cell receptor beta chains below was sequenced from the same sample in a study of brain metastases from non-small cell lung cancer. Repertoires were generated with immunoSEQ multiplex PCR, while TCRdb's copy carries only in-frame clones and drops some. The repertoire holds a few thousand clones, with approximately 85% as singletons. Material: primary lung tumor tissue. Receptors were obtained from a donor older than 35 with non-small cell lung cancer.

The V and J genes are TRBV5-1 and TRBJ1-1, with D tentatively TRBD1 (5 bases). Germline CDR1 SGHRS, CDR2 YFSETQ. V shed 4 bases and J shed 1 base, with 14 bases lying between them. The CDR3 extends over 15 amino acids. The CDR3 here is CASSLGGARNTEAFF. CDR3 DNA sequence: TGCGCCAGCAGCCTCGGAGGGGCAAGGAACACTGAAGCTTTCTTT.

In regard to this clone: A single base separates this from a much larger clone, so it may be a read error. The identical CDR3 is also encoded by other nucleotide sequences in the sample. The V and J genes are TRBV7-9 and TRBJ2-2, with 13 bases that match TRBD2. The germline V gene has CDR1 SEHNR and CDR2 FQNEAQ (reference sequence). The CDR3 has 16 residues. The CDR3 sequence is CASSPRTSGGSGELFF. DNA of the CDR3: TGTGCCAGCAGCCCCCGGACTAGCGGGGGATCCGGAGAGCTGTTTTTT. The whole variable domain, filled in from reference TRBV7-9 and TRBJ2-2, reads DTGVSQNPRHKITKRGQNVTFRCDPISEHNRLYWYRQTLGQGPEFLTYFQNEAQLEKSRLLSDRFSAERPKGSFSTLEIQRTEQGDSAMYLCASSPRTSGGSGELFFGEGSRLTVL.

V and J are TRBV6-6 and TRBJ2-5, with D perhaps matching TRBD1 (5 bases). The CDR3 extends over 15 amino acids. Per germline, CDR1 MNHNY and CDR2 SVGAGI (reference sequence). V was trimmed by 3 bases and J by 4 bases, leaving 15 bases between them. The CDR3 nucleotides read TGTGCCAGCAGTTATGGGGCGACCTTAGGAGAGACCCAGTACTTC. Translating gives CASSYGATLGETQYF.